This T cell receptor beta chain was found in a study of shared clonotypes between healthy human individuals (dated by TCRdb to the early 2020s). Background on the whole study: A few men and two women, aged 18 to 49 years, made up the cohort. Per donor, three plates each were used for CD4 naive and CD4 memory, two for CD8 naive, and one for CD8 memory. To estimate repertoire size and how much clonotypes are shared between individuals, the study performed deep sequencing of blood TCR repertoires from roughly five healthy adults. To increase sequencing depth and limit assay-specific biases, different laboratories used diverse techniques to prepare libraries and sequence TCR repertoires. Leukapheresis yielded between about 0.8 and 9.5 billion PBMCs per donor.

A word on this clone: It lacks a known antigen. No base quality information exists; no much larger clone differs at one position.

TCR CDR3 regions were amplified from genomic DNA by multiplex PCR using the deep immunoSEQ assay. For each cell subset, the extracted genomic DNA was distributed evenly across all wells of several immunoSEQ 96-well plates, and each plate served as one replicate. For sorted subsets, each replicate PCR was loaded with about 0.2 ug genomic DNA, equivalent to about 33,000 T cell genomes. Purified libraries were quantified with a Qubit 3.0 fluorometer, sized on a Bioanalyzer 2100, and re-quantified with the KAPA Library Quantification kit. Every immunoSEQ 96-well plate was sequenced on a dedicated single-read 150-cycle Illumina NextSeq 550 flow cell. Concerning the study's data processing: The immunoSEQ output contained only junctional sequences without quality scores, so filtering could not match that applied to full-length reads. To assign V/J genes and CDR3, sequences were annotated against IMGT germline references using PyIR, a Python wrapper for IgBLAST v1.9. Reads with weak V/J assignments (E-value above 1e-6), missing CDR3, stop codons, out-of-frame junctions, or ambiguous translated residues were removed. V3J clonotypes were defined as sequences sharing an identical inferred V gene, J gene, and CDR3 amino acid sequence. Percentage overlap between repertoires was calculated by dividing the number of shared unique clonotypes by the size of the smaller repertoire. Repertoire richness was assessed with RTK rarefaction, the Chao1 estimator, and Recon v2.1 estimates of unobserved clonotypes. OLGA was used to compute generation probabilities for all TCRbeta clonotypes that the gDNA method yielded from a few donors. This immuneACCESS table, as held by TCRdb, lists in-frame sequences with V and J called but not all clones. Of the missing ones, under half trace to an unresolved V gene in checked studies; the others have no known cause. Clone size and V and J calls were adopted from that table, with D and trimming inferred from the DNA. This sample lists hundreds of thousands of clones; 95% to 98% were detected once. Roughly 0.29% of the sample is taken by the ten largest.

CD8 naive samples were obtained by positive selection for CCR7 among CD45RO-negative cells, yielding a CD45RA+CCR7+ population from which TemRA cells were excluded. Healthy HIV-negative adults with no recently reported acute infections or vaccinations were included as donors. All donors were Caucasian adults living in Nashville, Tennessee, USA. Blood was obtained by leukapheresis, after which PBMCs were separated by Ficoll-Histopaque density gradient centrifugation and cryopreserved in liquid nitrogen vapor phase. Analytical flow cytometry was used to check the purity and quantity of each magnetically sorted T cell population. Genomic DNA was isolated from every sorted fraction and measured by UV absorbance on a Nanodrop 2000c. The investigation overall reported the following: Higher generation probabilities were observed for clonotypes shared by all four sorted-subset donors than for non-shared clonotypes. Larger estimated clonotype richness was generally found for naive subsets than for memory subsets. Pairwise subsampling indicated that sequencing depth was expected to affect the degree of clonotype sharing among donors. The genetic and exposure-history diversity represented was limited by the small number of donors. Across a handful of donors, around 5% of naive CD4, 3% to 4% of naive CD8, 2% to 2.5% of memory CD4, and over 0.35% of memory CD8 clonotypes were shared. Sampling was restricted to blood, and TCR repertoires in tissues likely differ from the TCR repertoires found in blood. Even with the large sequencing depth, rarefaction of the sorted-subset datasets indicated that sequencing was incomplete.

Here V drops 1 base and J drops 3 bases, and the junction holds 6 bases not matched to any gene. The CDR3 goes from the cysteine to the phenylalanine over 15 residues. CDR3 DNA is the only sequence kept; it has 45 bases, read in frame from the first base. CDR1 and CDR2 are drawn from the germline V gene (reference sequence): LNHNV, YYDKDF. The V and J genes are TRBV15 and TRBJ2-7, with 7 junctional bases fitting TRBD1. This clonotype was obtained from a man aged 25-40 years in good health. The sequencing input was naive CD8+ T cells sorted from blood. This specimen's cell subset or site label, per the study, means: CD45RA+CCR7+. Here is the DNA: TGTGCCACCAGCAGAGCGAGGGGGCCTCTCTACGAGCAGTACTTC. Translated, this gives CATSRARGPLYEQYF. The full variable domain, completed from the reference TRBV15 and TRBJ2-7 proteins outside the CDR3, reads DAMVIQNPRYQVTQFGKPVTLSCSQTLNHNVMYWYQQKSSQAPKLLFHYYDKDFNNEADTPDNFQSRRPNTSFCFLDIRSPGLGDTAMYLCATSRARGPLYEQYFGPGTRLTVT.